Included here is one TCR beta chain sequence, with context. Using immunoSEQ multiplex PCR, the repertoire was profiled, and TCRdb retains in-frame clones only, with some absent. The table has around 70,000 clones, roughly 85% seen once. V shed 6 bases, J shed 2 bases, and the junction held 5 bases outside the gene matches. This CDR3 comprises 14 residues. Looked up from germline, CDR1 is MNHEY and CDR2 is SVGAGI. This entry is derived from a study of blood T cell repertoires in COVID-19. As for the study in general: Donors in the United States, Italy and Spain gave samples during acute or convalescent COVID-19. PBMCs, B-cell-depleted T cells, or T cells were the source of the cDNA or gDNA that made up the material.

This clonotype was sampled from a man aged 60 to 69 with active or convalescent COVID-19. Sequenced material: peripheral blood. The chain is built from TRBV6-5 and TRBJ2-3; TRBD2 matches 7 bases. The CDR3 sequence: CASRSGLVTDTQYF. The CDR3 DNA is TGTGCCAGCAGATCCGGACTAGTCACAGATACGCAGTATTTT.